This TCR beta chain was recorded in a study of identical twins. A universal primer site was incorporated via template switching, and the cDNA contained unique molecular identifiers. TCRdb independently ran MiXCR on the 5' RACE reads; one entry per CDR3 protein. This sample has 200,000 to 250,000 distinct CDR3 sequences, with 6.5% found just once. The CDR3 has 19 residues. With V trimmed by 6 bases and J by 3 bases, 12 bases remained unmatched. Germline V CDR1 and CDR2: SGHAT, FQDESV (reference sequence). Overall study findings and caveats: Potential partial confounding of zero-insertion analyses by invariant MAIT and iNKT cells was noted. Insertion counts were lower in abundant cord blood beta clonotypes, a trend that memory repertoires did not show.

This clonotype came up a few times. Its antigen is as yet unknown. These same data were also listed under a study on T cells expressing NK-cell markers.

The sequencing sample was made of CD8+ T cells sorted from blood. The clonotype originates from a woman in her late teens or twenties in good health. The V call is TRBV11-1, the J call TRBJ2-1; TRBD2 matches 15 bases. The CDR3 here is CASSGAGTSGRNRYNEQFF. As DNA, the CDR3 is TGTGCCAGCAGTGGAGCAGGGACTAGCGGGAGGAATCGCTACAATGAGCAGTTCTTC.